This TCR beta chain emerged from a study of blood T cell repertoires in COVID-19. Study-level information: The United States, Italy and Spain supplied acute and convalescent COVID-19 samples.

As originally analysed: It was from reference gene primer amplification that nucleated cell counts were estimated. The data were produced by immunoSEQ multiplex PCR, yet TCRdb's version contains in-frame clones alone and is incomplete. That table is the source of V, J and clone size, and D and trimming were worked out from the DNA. The sample consists of some 110,000 clones, 85% to 90% of them appearing once. CDR3 length equals 14 residues. Germline V CDR1 and CDR2: SQVTM, ANQGSEA. Trimming took 3 bases from V and 4 from J; bases not matched to a gene: 5. The sequencing input was peripheral blood. This sequence joins TRBV29-1 and TRBJ2-2, with 7 bases aligning to TRBD2. The receptor's source is a man between 65 and 85 years old who had recovered from COVID-19. CDR3 amino acids: CSVETGRGTGELFF. CDR3 nucleotides: TGCAGCGTTGAGACGGGGAGGGGCACCGGGGAGCTGTTTTTT.